These 29 T cell receptor beta chains share one sample of origin, sequenced in a study of vaccination and CD4 T cells after COVID-19. As to treatment: approximately nine-day PBMC culture with coronavirus spike peptide pools or control peptides (ViraFEST assay). Cultured CD4+ T cell DNA was sequenced using the Oncomine TCR Beta short-read assay. TCRdb ran MiXCR on the PCR reads and lists one entry per CDR3 protein. The sample shows 20,000 or so distinct CDR3 sequences, approximately 22% of them seen only once. These receptors are not linked to any known antigen. Material: cultured CD4+ T cells from blood. These receptors were collected from a human donor with COVID-19.

The CDR3 DNA is TGTGCCAGCCAGGTAGGCGAAAAAGGAGGAGCTTTCTTT. It translates to CASQVGEKGGAFF. This chain joins TRBV5-6 and TRBJ1-1; D gene uncertain. The V gene lost 7 bases and the J gene lost 10 bases, with 20 bases spanning the gap. The germline CDR1 and CDR2 sequences are SGHDT and YYEEEE. CDR3 length: 13 residues.

Only a few counts were recorded for this clonotype. V gene TRBV18 combines with J gene TRBJ2-4, with unresolved D. CDR3 length equals 15 residues. V was shortened by 0 bases and J by 0 bases, with 6 bases between the two germline ends. The germline V gene has CDR1 KGHSH and CDR2 LQKENI. CDR3 amino acids: CASSPPSVAKNIQYF. DNA of the CDR3: TGTGCCAGCTCACCACCCTCAGTAGCCAAAAACATTCAGTACTTC.

The V and J genes are TRBV5-6 and TRBJ1-5, with 7 positions matching TRBD1. The CDR3 has 15 residues. Germline V lookup: CDR1 SGHDT, CDR2 YYEEEE. J gave up 4 bases and V 4 bases, and 8 bases lay outside the gene matches. CDR3 loop: CASSGYRGPNQPQHF. DNA of the CDR3: TGTGCCAGCAGCGGATACAGGGGCCCTAATCAGCCCCAGCATTTT. The full variable domain, its missing parts supplied by reference TRBV5-6 and TRBJ1-5, is DAGVTQSPTHLIKTRGQQVTLRCSPKSGHDTVSWYQQALGQGPQFIFQYYEEEERQRGNFPDRFSGHQFPNYSSELNVNALLLGDSALYLCASSGYRGPNQPQHFGDGTRLSIL.

This clonotype turned up a few times. The rearrangement uses TRBV7-9 and TRBJ2-2; D is ambiguous. Germline V gene lookup returns CDR1 SEHNR and CDR2 FQNEAQ (reference sequence). The CDR3 runs 13 residues. With 3 bases removed from V and 7 bases from J, the gap between germline ends came to 9 bases. The DNA of the CDR3 is TGTGCCAGCAGCTTTGGAGCGTTCGGGGAGCTGTTTTTT. This codes for CASSFGAFGELFF.

V usage is TRBV5-6 and J usage is TRBJ2-3; D unclear. Trimming removed 0 bases from V and 1 base from J, with 12 bases in between. Germline CDR1 SGHDT, CDR2 YYEEEE. The CDR3 covers 16 residues. CDR3 sequence: CASSLARRVGTDTQYF. In DNA form, the CDR3 reads TGTGCCAGCAGCTTGGCCCGAAGGGTAGGCACAGATACGCAGTATTTT.

The sample holds a few counts of this clonotype. The J gene is TRBJ1-1, the V gene TRBV10-2; possibly TRBD1 for D (5 bases). The CDR3 has 13 amino acids. Germline CDR1 is WSHSY and CDR2 is SAAADI. The V end was cut by 8 bases, the J end by 0 bases, with 10 bases between. Here the CDR3 reads CASEGHVNTEAFF. CDR3 DNA: TGCGCCAGCGAGGGGCACGTGAACACTGAAGCTTTCTTT.

This chain joins TRBV7-9 and TRBJ1-2, with 7 bases fitting TRBD1. CDR1 is SEHNR, CDR2 FQNEAQ, per germline (reference sequence). V shed 7 bases, J shed 5 bases, and the junction held 22 bases outside the gene matches. CDR3 size: 18 residues. CDR3 DNA sequence: TGTGCCAGCAACACAAACCGGGACAGCCCAGATAGTGTTTATGGCTACACCTTC. Amino acids: CASNTNRDSPDSVYGYTF.

The genes are TRBV20-1 and TRBJ1-5, with D possibly TRBD1 on 5 matching bases. The V and J ends lost 1 base and 4 bases respectively, with 20 bases between them. CDR1 is DFQATT, CDR2 SNEGSKA, per germline (reference sequence). The CDR3 totals 17 residues. The CDR3 DNA is TGCAGTGCTAGAGTTGCACCAGGGACCCAAAGAAATCAGCCCCAGCATTTT. Translation: CSARVAPGTQRNQPQHF.

V gene TRBV28 combines with J gene TRBJ1-1, with D hard to call. Germline assignment: CDR1 MDHEN and CDR2 SYDVKM. The CDR3 length is 12 residues. V shed 3 bases and J shed 5 bases, with 7 bases lying between them. The CDR3 bases are TGTGCCAGCAGTTTTTCTCAGACTGAAGCTTTCTTT. It yields the protein CASSFSQTEAFF.

The chain couples TRBV6-1 to TRBJ2-5; 7 positions agree with TRBD2. The CDR3 spans 15 residues. The V segment lost 5 bases and the J segment 5 bases; nucleotides outside the gene matches: 11. CDR1 and CDR2 from the germline V gene are MNHNS and SASEGT. CDR3 residues: CASSPQTSPGETQYF. The CDR3 DNA sequence: TGTGCCAGCAGTCCCCAGACTAGCCCAGGGGAGACCCAGTACTTC.

V gene TRBV20-1 combines with J gene TRBJ2-7; 15 nucleotides align to TRBD2. The CDR3 spans 18 residues. The V and J ends lost 5 bases and 5 bases, in that order; junction bases with no gene match: 16. CDR1 and CDR2 from the germline V gene are DFQATT and SNEGSKA (reference sequence). Here the CDR3 reads CSAGVPGLAGGRANEQYF. The CDR3 DNA reads TGCAGTGCTGGGGTTCCGGGACTAGCGGGGGGCCGGGCCAACGAGCAGTACTTC.

The rearrangement uses TRBV4-3 and TRBJ1-1, with D unclear. This CDR3 has 16 amino acids. Germline V gives CDR1 LGHNA, CDR2 YSLEER. V was clipped by 1 base and J by 5 bases, with 17 bases between them. CDR3 sequence: CASSQADTRVGTEAFF. The CDR3 DNA reads TGCGCCAGCAGCCAAGCTGACACTAGGGTAGGAACTGAAGCTTTCTTT.

The chain has TRBV2 and TRBJ2-4, with 11 bases that match TRBD1. J was trimmed by 2 bases and V by 4 bases; bases with no gene match: 1. The germline V gene has CDR1 SNHLY and CDR2 FYNNEI. The length of the CDR3 is 15 residues. The CDR3 nucleotides read TGTGCCAGCAGTGGGACAGGGGGCTCCAAAAACATTCAGTACTTC. This translates into CASSGTGGSKNIQYF.

The genes are TRBV28 and TRBJ2-5; D unresolved. V lost 3 bases, J lost 3 bases, and 8 bases lay in between. The germline V gene has CDR1 MDHEN and CDR2 SYDVKM. This CDR3 contains 13 residues. CDR3 DNA: TGTGCCAGCAGTTTTTACAGCAAAGAGACCCAGTACTTC. Protein: CASSFYSKETQYF. Variable domain in full (rest from reference TRBV28 and TRBJ2-5): DVKVTQSSRYLVKRTGEKVFLECVQDMDHENMFWYRQDPGLGLRLIYFSYDVKMKEKGDIPEGYSVSREKKERFSLILESASTNQTSMYLCASSFYSKETQYFGPGTRLLVL.

In its sample, this clonotype is medium-sized. J is TRBJ1-2 and V is TRBV20-1; the D gene is possibly TRBD1 (5 bases). This CDR3 has 12 residues. Germline V CDR1 and CDR2: DFQATT, SNEGSKA (reference sequence). The ends were cut back, 3 bases at V and 8 bases at J, with 13 bases in the middle. CDR3 DNA sequence: TGCAGTGCTAGTCCCCGGGACCAGGGCTACACCTTC. Translating gives CSASPRDQGYTF.

On this clonotype: Its ends do not fully match the called genes, so a read error is possible. The chain recombines TRBV20-1 with TRBJ2-2; D not resolved. Germline V gene lookup returns CDR1 DFQATT and CDR2 SNEGSKA (reference sequence). This CDR3 is built from 13 residues. The CDR3 is CSARVPNPGELFF. CDR3 DNA sequence: TGCAGTGCTAGAGTACCGAACCCCGGGGAGCTGTTTTTT.

The chain joins TRBV9 to TRBJ2-7; 7 bases are shared with TRBD2. This CDR3 is 15 amino acids long. Per the germline V gene, CDR1 is SGDLS and CDR2 is YYNGEE. The V and J ends lost 0 bases and 1 base, in that order; junction bases with no gene match: 4. The CDR3 loop is CASSVEVGGSYEQYF. The CDR3 region has the DNA TGTGCCAGCAGCGTAGAGGTGGGGGGGTCCTACGAGCAGTACTTC.

By frequency in the sample, this clonotype is medium-sized (0.01 to 0.1%). V is TRBV20-1 and J is TRBJ1-6; D is perhaps TRBD1 (5 bases). Germline V gene lookup returns CDR1 DFQATT and CDR2 SNEGSKA (reference sequence). Trimming removed 2 bases at V and 8 bases at J, with 7 bases between. The CDR3 covers 12 residues. CDR3 loop: CSARLGDSPLHF. The CDR3 region has the DNA TGCAGTGCTAGATTGGGGGATTCACCCCTCCACTTT.

This clonotype was counted only a few times. DNA of the CDR3: TGTGCCAGCAGGGGCGAGCGGGGGACAGATACGCAGTATTTT. This translates into CASRGERGTDTQYF. The chain carries TRBV6-1 and TRBJ2-3; 8 bases agree with TRBD2. The CDR3 consists of 14 residues. The V segment lost 6 bases and the J segment 3 bases; nucleotides outside the gene matches: 5. Germline assignment: CDR1 MNHNS and CDR2 SASEGT.

The gene calls are TRBV5-4 and TRBJ2-5; the match to TRBD1 covers 7 bases. V was clipped by 1 base and J by 1 base; unmatched bases: 7. Germline V gives CDR1 SGHNT, CDR2 YYREEE (reference sequence). The CDR3 spans 16 residues. The CDR3 region has the DNA TGTGCCAGCAGCTTGAGGGAACAGGGGACCCAAGAGACCCAGTACTTC. It specifies CASSLREQGTQETQYF.

Sample share makes this clonotype large. This chain uses TRBV11-3 with TRBJ1-2; 7 bases are shared with TRBD1. Germline V lookup: CDR1 SGHNT, CDR2 YENEEA. Unmatched junction bases numbered 6, after V lost 5 bases and J lost 0 bases. This CDR3 is built from 15 residues. CDR3 nucleotide sequence: TGTGCCAGCAGCCCCAACAGGGGAGCTAACTATGGCTACACCTTC. It codes for CASSPNRGANYGYTF.

In this sample, this clonotype turned up a few times. The chain uses TRBV27 and TRBJ2-3; no reliable D call. V was cut by 5 bases and J by 2 bases, with 5 bases left in between. This CDR3 is 12 amino acids long. Germline V lookup: CDR1 MNHEY, CDR2 SMNVEV (reference sequence). CDR3 nucleotide sequence: TGTGCCAGCAGTGCGTTCACAGATACGCAGTATTTT. It is translated as CASSAFTDTQYF.

This chain joins TRBV10-2 and TRBJ1-2; 7 bases are a match to TRBD1. J lost 2 bases, V lost 7 bases, and 7 bases had no gene match. Germline loops: CDR1 WSHSY, CDR2 SAAADI. This CDR3 comprises 14 residues. This chain's CDR3 is CASIGTDGNYGYTF. The CDR3 nucleotides read TGCGCCAGCATTGGGACAGACGGCAACTATGGCTACACCTTC.

This clonotype is medium-sized by share. The J gene is TRBJ1-2, the V gene TRBV11-3; TRBD1 matches at 7 bases. The CDR3 is made up of 14 amino acids. Germline trimming cut 1 base from V and 5 bases from J; bases unmatched to any gene: 4. Germline values: CDR1 SGHNT, CDR2 YENEEA. CDR3 nucleotides: TGTGCCAGCAGCTTAGGGGGACAGTCGTATGGCTACACCTTC. Encoded protein: CASSLGGQSYGYTF.

V is TRBV2 and J is TRBJ2-3, with D perhaps being TRBD1 or TRBD2 (5 bases each). CDR3 size: 15 residues. Germline V gives CDR1 SNHLY, CDR2 FYNNEI. V lost 8 bases and J lost 2, with 17 bases in between. This CDR3 is CASSGTPEPTDTQYF. CDR3 coding DNA: TGTGCCAGCTCCGGGACCCCCGAGCCCACAGATACGCAGTATTTT.

This clonotype ranks as medium-sized. The chain joins TRBV24-1 to TRBJ2-3, with D possibly being TRBD2 (6 bases). The CDR3 runs to 15 residues. V was clipped by 1 base and J by 1 base, with 8 bases between them. Per germline, CDR1 KGHDR and CDR2 SFDVKD. The CDR3 DNA reads TGTGCCACCAGTGATTTAGGCGGGGGCACAGATACGCAGTATTTT. It yields the protein CATSDLGGGTDTQYF.

The chain recombines TRBV4-3 with TRBJ2-4, with a weak D call TRBD2 (6 bases). CDR1 is LGHNA and CDR2 is YSLEER in the germline V gene. This CDR3 comprises 15 residues. V was trimmed by 0 bases and J by 8 bases, leaving 14 bases between them. This CDR3 reads CASSQDWASEHIQYF. CDR3 in DNA: TGCGCCAGCAGCCAAGATTGGGCTAGCGAACACATTCAGTACTTC.

A word on this clonotype: One junction end does not reproduce the germline sequence, and a read error may be involved. This sequence joins TRBV5-8 and TRBJ2-7; 8 bases are shared with TRBD1. CDR3 length: 12 amino acids. From germline, CDR1 is SGHTS and CDR2 YDEGEE. CDR3 region: CASSIFDRGWDF. CDR3 bases: TGTGCCAGCAGCATATTTGACAGGGGATGGGACTTC.

This clonotype has just a few counts. The chain has TRBV30 and TRBJ2-3, with D uncertain. Germline V lookup: CDR1 GTSNPN, CDR2 SVGIG (reference sequence). V lost 2 bases and J lost 4, with 4 bases in between. This CDR3 has 11 residues. CDR3 DNA: TGTGCCTGGAGTCCCGCAGATACGCAGTATTTT. It is translated as CAWSPADTQYF.